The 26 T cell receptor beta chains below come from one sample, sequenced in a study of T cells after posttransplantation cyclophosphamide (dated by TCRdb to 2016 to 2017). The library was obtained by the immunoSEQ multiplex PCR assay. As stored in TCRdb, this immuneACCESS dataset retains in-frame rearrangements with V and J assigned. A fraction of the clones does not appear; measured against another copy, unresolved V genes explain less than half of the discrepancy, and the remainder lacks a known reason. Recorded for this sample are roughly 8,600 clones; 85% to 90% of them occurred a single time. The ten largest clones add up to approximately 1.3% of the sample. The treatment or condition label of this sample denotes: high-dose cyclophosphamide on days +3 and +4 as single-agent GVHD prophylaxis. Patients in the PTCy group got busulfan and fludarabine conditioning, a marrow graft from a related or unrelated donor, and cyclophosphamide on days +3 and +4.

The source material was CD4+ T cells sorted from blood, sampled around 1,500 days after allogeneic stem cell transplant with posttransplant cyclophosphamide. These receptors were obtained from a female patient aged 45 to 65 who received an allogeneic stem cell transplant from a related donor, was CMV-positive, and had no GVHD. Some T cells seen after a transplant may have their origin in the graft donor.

The CDR3 sequence is CASSLDTGLYEQYF. CDR3 nucleotides: TGTGCCAGCAGCTTAGACACAGGGCTGTACGAGCAGTACTTC. The chain couples TRBV11-1 to TRBJ2-7, with D perhaps matching TRBD1 (6 bases). This CDR3 region has 14 residues. The V gene lost 1 base and the J gene lost 4 bases, with 11 bases spanning the gap. Germline lookup yields CDR1 SGHAT and CDR2 FQDESV (reference sequence).

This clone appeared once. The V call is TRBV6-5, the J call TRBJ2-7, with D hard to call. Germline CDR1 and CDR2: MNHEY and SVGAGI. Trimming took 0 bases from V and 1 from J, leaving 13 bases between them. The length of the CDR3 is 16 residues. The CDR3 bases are TGTGCCAGCAGTTACTCGCCCCAGAGGATTTCCTACGAGCAGTACTTC. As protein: CASSYSPQRISYEQYF.

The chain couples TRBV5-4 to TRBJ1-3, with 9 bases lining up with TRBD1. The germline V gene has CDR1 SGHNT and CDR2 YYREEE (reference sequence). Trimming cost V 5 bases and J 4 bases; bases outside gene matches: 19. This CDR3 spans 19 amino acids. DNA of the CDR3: TGTGCCAGCAGTCCGACAGGGGGAAACGGCATCCTTTCCGGAAACACCATATATTTT. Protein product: CASSPTGGNGILSGNTIYF.

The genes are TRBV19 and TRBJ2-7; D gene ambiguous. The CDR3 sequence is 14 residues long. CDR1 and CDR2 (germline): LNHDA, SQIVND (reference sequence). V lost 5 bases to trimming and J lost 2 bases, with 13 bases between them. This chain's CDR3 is CASSRVGVAYEQYF. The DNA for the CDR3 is TGTGCCAGTAGTCGGGTTGGCGTAGCCTACGAGCAGTACTTC.

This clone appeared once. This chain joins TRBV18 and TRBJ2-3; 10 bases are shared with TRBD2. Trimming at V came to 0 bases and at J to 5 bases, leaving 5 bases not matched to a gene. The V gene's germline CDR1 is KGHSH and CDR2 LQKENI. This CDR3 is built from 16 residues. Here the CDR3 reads CASSPPTSGRGDTQYF. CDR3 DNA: TGTGCCAGCTCACCACCGACTAGCGGGCGGGGAGATACGCAGTATTTT. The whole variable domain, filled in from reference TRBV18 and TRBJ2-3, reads NAGVMQNPRHLVRRRGQEARLRCSPMKGHSHVYWYRQLPEEGLKFMVYLQKENIIDESGMPKERFSAEFPKEGPSILRIQQVVRGDSAAYFCASSPPTSGRGDTQYFGPGTRLTVL.

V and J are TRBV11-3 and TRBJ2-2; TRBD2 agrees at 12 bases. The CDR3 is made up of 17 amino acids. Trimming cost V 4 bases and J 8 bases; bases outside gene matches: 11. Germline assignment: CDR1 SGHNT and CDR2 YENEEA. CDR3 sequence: CASSSGRTSGITGELFF. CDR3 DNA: TGTGCCAGCAGCTCCGGGAGGACTAGCGGGATTACGGGGGAGCTGTTTTTT.

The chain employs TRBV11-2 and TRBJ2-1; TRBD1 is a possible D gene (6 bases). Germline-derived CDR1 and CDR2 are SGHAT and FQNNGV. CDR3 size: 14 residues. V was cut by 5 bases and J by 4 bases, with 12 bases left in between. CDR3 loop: CASSQGSSYNEQFF. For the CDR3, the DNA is TGTGCCAGCAGCCAGGGGTCCTCATACAATGAGCAGTTCTTC.

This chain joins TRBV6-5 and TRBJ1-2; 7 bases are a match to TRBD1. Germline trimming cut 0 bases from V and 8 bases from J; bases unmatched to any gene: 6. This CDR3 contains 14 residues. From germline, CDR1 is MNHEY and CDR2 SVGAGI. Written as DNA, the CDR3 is TGTGCCAGCAGTTACTCGGCGGCAGGGGGAGGCTACACCTTC. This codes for CASSYSAAGGGYTF.

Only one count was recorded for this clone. The CDR3 here is CAISEAAGAYGYTF. In DNA, the CDR3 is TGTGCCATCAGTGAAGCAGCGGGGGCCTATGGCTACACCTTC. This chain uses TRBV10-3 with TRBJ1-2; D perhaps matches TRBD1 (6 bases). The germline gives CDR1 ENHRY, CDR2 SYGVKD. This CDR3 is built from 14 residues. With 3 bases removed from V and 4 bases from J, the gap between germline ends came to 12 bases.

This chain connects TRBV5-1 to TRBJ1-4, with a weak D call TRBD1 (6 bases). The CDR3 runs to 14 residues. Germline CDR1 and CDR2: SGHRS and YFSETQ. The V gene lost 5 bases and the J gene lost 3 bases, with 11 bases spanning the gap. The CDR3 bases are TGCGCCAGCAGACCCGGACAGCCTAATGAAAAACTGTTTTTT. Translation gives CASRPGQPNEKLFF.

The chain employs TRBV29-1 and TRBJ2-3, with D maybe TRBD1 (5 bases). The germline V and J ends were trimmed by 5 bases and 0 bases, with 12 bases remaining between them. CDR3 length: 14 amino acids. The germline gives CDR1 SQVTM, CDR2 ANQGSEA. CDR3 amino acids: CSVPGYLSTDTQYF. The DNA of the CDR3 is TGCAGCGTTCCAGGGTACTTAAGCACAGATACGCAGTATTTT.

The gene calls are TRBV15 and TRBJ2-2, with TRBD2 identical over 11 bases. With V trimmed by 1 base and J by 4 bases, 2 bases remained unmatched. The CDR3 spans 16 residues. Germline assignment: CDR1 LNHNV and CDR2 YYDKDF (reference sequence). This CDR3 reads CATSRGLAGITGELFF. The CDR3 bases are TGTGCCACCAGCAGAGGACTAGCGGGGATCACCGGGGAGCTGTTTTTT.

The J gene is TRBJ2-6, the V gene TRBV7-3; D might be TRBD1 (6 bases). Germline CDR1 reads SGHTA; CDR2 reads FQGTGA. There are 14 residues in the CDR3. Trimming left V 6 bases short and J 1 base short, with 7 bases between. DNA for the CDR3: TGTGCCAGCAGAGACAGGTCTGGGGCCAACGTCCTGACTTTC. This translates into CASRDRSGANVLTF.

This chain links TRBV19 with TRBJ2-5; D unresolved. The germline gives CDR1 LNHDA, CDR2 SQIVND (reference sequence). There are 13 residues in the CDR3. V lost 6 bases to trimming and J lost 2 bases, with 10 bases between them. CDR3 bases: TGTGCCAGTAGGCCTAGGATGCAAGAGACCCAGTACTTC. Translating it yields CASRPRMQETQYF. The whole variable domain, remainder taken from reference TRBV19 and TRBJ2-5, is DGGITQSPKYLFRKEGQNVTLSCEQNLNHDAMYWYRQDPGQGLRLIYYSQIVNDFQKGDIAEGYSVSREKKESFPLTVTSAQKNPTAFYLCASRPRMQETQYFGPGTRLLVL.

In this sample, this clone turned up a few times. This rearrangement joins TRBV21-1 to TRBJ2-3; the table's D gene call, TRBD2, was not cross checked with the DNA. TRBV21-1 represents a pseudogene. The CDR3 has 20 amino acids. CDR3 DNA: TGTGCCAGCAGCGGCCCCCCACCTGGGACTAGCGGGAGTTCCAAAGATACGCAGTATTTT. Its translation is CASSGPPPGTSGSSKDTQYF.

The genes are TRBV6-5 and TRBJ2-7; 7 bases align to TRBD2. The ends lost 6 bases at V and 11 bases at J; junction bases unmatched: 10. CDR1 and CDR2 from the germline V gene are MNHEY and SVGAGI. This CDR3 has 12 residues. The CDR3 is CASSRAWGGEYF. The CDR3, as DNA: TGTGCCAGCAGCCGCGCTTGGGGGGGGGAGTACTTC.

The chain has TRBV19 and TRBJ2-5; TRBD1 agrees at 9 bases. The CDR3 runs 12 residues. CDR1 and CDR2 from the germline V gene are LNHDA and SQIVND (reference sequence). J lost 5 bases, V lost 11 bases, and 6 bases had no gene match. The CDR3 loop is CASQGAWETQYF. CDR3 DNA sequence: TGTGCCTCACAGGGGGCTTGGGAGACCCAGTACTTC.

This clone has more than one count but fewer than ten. The CDR3 coding sequence is TGTGCCAGCTCACCCCCGGGACAGGGGGCCAACGGGGAGCTGTTTTTT. Residues: CASSPPGQGANGELFF. The rearrangement uses TRBV18 and TRBJ2-2, with 12 bases matching TRBD1. CDR3 length: 16 amino acids. Trimming removed 3 bases from V and 7 bases from J; junction bases left unmatched: 6. Germline V gives CDR1 KGHSH, CDR2 LQKENI.

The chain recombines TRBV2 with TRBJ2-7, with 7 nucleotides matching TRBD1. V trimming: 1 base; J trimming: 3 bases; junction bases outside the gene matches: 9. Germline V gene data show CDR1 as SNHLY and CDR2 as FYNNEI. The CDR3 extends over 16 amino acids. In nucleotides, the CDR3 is TGTGCCAGCAGTGAAGGAGGGGGCGGTCGCTACTACGAGCAGTACTTC. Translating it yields CASSEGGGGRYYEQYF.

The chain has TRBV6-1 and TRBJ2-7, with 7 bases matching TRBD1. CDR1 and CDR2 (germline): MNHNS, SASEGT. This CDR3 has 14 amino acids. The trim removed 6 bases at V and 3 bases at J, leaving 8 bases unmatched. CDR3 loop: CASSGTVPHYEQYF. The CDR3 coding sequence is TGTGCCAGCAGCGGGACAGTGCCACACTACGAGCAGTACTTC.

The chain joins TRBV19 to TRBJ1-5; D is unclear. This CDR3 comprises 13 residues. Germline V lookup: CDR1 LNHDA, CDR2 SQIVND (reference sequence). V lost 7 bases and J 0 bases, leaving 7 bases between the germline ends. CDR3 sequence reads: CASTKNSNQPQHF. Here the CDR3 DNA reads TGTGCCAGTACTAAGAATAGCAATCAGCCCCAGCATTTT.

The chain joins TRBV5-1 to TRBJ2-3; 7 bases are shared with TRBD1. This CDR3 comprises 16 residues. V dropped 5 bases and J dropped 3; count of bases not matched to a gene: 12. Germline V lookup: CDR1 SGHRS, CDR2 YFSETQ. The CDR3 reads CASSHVVGGRTDTQYF. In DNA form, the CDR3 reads TGCGCCAGCAGTCATGTGGTAGGGGGCCGTACAGATACGCAGTATTTT.

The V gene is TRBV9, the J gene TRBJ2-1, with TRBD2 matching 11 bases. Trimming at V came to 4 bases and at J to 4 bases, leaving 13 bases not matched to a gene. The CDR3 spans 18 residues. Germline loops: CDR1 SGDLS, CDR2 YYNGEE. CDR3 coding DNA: TGTGCCAGCAGCACCCCCCAGAGTGGGACTAGCGGTTACAATGAGCAGTTCTTC. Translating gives CASSTPQSGTSGYNEQFF.

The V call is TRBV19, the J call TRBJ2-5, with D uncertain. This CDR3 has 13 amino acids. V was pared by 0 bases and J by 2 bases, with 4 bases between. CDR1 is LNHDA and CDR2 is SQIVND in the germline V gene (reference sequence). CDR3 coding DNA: TGTGCCAGTAGTATAGACTCTCAAGAGACCCAGTACTTC. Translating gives CASSIDSQETQYF.

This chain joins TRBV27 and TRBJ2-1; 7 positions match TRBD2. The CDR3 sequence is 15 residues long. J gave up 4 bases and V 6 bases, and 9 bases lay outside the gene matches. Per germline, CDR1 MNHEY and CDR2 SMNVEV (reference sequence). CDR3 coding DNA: TGTGCCAGCAGAAAACGCTGGCGGGAGTACAATGAGCAGTTCTTC. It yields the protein CASRKRWREYNEQFF.

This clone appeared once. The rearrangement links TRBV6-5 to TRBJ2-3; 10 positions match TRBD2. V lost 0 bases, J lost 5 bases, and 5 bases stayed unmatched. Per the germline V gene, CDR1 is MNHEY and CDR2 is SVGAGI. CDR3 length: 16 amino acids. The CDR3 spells CASSYSGGTSVDTQYF. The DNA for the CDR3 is TGTGCCAGCAGTTACTCGGGCGGGACTAGCGTAGATACGCAGTATTTT.